This entry describes one T cell receptor (beta chain). Its antigen remains unidentified. This specimen belongs to a study of blood T cells in healthy people across ages. Germline CDR1 is SGHTA and CDR2 is FQGNSA. V gave up 1 base and J gave up 4 bases; unmatched junction bases: 6. CDR3 length: 16 amino acids. Findings of the study overall: The recorded TCR beta diversity per million T cells decreased in a roughly linear manner with age.

For the second PCR, which ran for about 7 to 12 cycles, a sample-barcoded 5' primer and a J-beta primer mix were used. MiXCR, applied by TCRdb to the 5' RACE reads, yields one record per CDR3 protein. Of roughly 640,000 distinct CDR3 sequences listed, roughly 30% were seen once; the top ten hold roughly 14%. The chain recombines TRBV7-2 with TRBJ2-3; TRBD2 matches at 9 bases. This TCR derives from a woman older than 75 in good health. The specimen sequenced was blood. CDR3 bases: TGTGCCAGCAGCTTAGGTGGGCGGGGGGGGGCAGATACGCAGTATTTT. Translation: CASSLGGRGGADTQYF.